A few counts support the clone carrying this T cell receptor beta chain. In the original analysis: Nucleated cell number was recorded as an estimate derived from reference gene primer amplification. Using immunoSEQ multiplex PCR, the repertoire was profiled, and TCRdb retains in-frame clones only, with some absent. V and J calls and clone size are copied from that table; D and trimming were computed from the DNA. The sample holds about half a million clones, approximately 85% seen once. The record originates from a study of blood T cell repertoires in COVID-19. In the study overall: Researchers got acute and convalescent COVID-19 samples from the United States, Italy and Spain. Sources were T cells, B-cell-depleted T cells, or PBMCs; the material itself was cDNA or gDNA.

What was sequenced was peripheral blood. This receptor was identified in a human donor in a cohort sampled during active COVID-19.

CDR3 sequence: CASSQSKDSPEGNQPQHF. The CDR3 DNA reads as TGCGCCAGCAGTCAATCGAAGGACAGCCCCGAGGGGAATCAGCCCCAGCATTTT. This rearrangement joins TRBV23-1 to TRBJ1-5, with D perhaps matching TRBD1 (6 bases). TRBV23-1 falls under the ORF class, with uncertain function. With 0 bases removed from V and 4 bases from J, the gap between germline ends came to 19 bases. The length of the CDR3 is 18 residues.